This T cell receptor beta chain emerged from a study of CD8+ T cells in alopecia areata. Regarding the study as a whole: Between patients, shared TCR sequences were less clear than in mice. This was possibly due in part to HLA diversity in the patient population. Scalp specimens additionally yield sequences from normal skin's resident alphabeta T cells. Alopecia totalis/universalis scalp especially showed more expanded CD8+ clones than normal scalp.

cDNA reverse transcribed from extracted RNA served as the sequencing template. Assay used: immunoSEQ multiplex PCR; TCRdb lists only in-frame clones, some missing. The sample holds 150,000 or so clones, roughly 50% seen once. This clone was picked up a small number of times. Its specificity is not known. The germline CDR1 and CDR2 sequences are MNHNY and SVGAGI (reference sequence). V lost 5 bases, J lost 4 bases, and 1 base stayed unmatched. The CDR3 loop spans 12 amino acids. The chain links TRBV6-6 to TRBJ1-1, with TRBD1 matching over 7 bases. Sequencing was done on a sample of CD4+ T cells sorted from blood. The clonotype was recovered from a human donor in good health. CDR3 sequence reads: CASSAGGTEAFF. For the CDR3, the DNA is TGTGCCAGCAGTGCAGGGGGCACTGAAGCTTTCTTT.